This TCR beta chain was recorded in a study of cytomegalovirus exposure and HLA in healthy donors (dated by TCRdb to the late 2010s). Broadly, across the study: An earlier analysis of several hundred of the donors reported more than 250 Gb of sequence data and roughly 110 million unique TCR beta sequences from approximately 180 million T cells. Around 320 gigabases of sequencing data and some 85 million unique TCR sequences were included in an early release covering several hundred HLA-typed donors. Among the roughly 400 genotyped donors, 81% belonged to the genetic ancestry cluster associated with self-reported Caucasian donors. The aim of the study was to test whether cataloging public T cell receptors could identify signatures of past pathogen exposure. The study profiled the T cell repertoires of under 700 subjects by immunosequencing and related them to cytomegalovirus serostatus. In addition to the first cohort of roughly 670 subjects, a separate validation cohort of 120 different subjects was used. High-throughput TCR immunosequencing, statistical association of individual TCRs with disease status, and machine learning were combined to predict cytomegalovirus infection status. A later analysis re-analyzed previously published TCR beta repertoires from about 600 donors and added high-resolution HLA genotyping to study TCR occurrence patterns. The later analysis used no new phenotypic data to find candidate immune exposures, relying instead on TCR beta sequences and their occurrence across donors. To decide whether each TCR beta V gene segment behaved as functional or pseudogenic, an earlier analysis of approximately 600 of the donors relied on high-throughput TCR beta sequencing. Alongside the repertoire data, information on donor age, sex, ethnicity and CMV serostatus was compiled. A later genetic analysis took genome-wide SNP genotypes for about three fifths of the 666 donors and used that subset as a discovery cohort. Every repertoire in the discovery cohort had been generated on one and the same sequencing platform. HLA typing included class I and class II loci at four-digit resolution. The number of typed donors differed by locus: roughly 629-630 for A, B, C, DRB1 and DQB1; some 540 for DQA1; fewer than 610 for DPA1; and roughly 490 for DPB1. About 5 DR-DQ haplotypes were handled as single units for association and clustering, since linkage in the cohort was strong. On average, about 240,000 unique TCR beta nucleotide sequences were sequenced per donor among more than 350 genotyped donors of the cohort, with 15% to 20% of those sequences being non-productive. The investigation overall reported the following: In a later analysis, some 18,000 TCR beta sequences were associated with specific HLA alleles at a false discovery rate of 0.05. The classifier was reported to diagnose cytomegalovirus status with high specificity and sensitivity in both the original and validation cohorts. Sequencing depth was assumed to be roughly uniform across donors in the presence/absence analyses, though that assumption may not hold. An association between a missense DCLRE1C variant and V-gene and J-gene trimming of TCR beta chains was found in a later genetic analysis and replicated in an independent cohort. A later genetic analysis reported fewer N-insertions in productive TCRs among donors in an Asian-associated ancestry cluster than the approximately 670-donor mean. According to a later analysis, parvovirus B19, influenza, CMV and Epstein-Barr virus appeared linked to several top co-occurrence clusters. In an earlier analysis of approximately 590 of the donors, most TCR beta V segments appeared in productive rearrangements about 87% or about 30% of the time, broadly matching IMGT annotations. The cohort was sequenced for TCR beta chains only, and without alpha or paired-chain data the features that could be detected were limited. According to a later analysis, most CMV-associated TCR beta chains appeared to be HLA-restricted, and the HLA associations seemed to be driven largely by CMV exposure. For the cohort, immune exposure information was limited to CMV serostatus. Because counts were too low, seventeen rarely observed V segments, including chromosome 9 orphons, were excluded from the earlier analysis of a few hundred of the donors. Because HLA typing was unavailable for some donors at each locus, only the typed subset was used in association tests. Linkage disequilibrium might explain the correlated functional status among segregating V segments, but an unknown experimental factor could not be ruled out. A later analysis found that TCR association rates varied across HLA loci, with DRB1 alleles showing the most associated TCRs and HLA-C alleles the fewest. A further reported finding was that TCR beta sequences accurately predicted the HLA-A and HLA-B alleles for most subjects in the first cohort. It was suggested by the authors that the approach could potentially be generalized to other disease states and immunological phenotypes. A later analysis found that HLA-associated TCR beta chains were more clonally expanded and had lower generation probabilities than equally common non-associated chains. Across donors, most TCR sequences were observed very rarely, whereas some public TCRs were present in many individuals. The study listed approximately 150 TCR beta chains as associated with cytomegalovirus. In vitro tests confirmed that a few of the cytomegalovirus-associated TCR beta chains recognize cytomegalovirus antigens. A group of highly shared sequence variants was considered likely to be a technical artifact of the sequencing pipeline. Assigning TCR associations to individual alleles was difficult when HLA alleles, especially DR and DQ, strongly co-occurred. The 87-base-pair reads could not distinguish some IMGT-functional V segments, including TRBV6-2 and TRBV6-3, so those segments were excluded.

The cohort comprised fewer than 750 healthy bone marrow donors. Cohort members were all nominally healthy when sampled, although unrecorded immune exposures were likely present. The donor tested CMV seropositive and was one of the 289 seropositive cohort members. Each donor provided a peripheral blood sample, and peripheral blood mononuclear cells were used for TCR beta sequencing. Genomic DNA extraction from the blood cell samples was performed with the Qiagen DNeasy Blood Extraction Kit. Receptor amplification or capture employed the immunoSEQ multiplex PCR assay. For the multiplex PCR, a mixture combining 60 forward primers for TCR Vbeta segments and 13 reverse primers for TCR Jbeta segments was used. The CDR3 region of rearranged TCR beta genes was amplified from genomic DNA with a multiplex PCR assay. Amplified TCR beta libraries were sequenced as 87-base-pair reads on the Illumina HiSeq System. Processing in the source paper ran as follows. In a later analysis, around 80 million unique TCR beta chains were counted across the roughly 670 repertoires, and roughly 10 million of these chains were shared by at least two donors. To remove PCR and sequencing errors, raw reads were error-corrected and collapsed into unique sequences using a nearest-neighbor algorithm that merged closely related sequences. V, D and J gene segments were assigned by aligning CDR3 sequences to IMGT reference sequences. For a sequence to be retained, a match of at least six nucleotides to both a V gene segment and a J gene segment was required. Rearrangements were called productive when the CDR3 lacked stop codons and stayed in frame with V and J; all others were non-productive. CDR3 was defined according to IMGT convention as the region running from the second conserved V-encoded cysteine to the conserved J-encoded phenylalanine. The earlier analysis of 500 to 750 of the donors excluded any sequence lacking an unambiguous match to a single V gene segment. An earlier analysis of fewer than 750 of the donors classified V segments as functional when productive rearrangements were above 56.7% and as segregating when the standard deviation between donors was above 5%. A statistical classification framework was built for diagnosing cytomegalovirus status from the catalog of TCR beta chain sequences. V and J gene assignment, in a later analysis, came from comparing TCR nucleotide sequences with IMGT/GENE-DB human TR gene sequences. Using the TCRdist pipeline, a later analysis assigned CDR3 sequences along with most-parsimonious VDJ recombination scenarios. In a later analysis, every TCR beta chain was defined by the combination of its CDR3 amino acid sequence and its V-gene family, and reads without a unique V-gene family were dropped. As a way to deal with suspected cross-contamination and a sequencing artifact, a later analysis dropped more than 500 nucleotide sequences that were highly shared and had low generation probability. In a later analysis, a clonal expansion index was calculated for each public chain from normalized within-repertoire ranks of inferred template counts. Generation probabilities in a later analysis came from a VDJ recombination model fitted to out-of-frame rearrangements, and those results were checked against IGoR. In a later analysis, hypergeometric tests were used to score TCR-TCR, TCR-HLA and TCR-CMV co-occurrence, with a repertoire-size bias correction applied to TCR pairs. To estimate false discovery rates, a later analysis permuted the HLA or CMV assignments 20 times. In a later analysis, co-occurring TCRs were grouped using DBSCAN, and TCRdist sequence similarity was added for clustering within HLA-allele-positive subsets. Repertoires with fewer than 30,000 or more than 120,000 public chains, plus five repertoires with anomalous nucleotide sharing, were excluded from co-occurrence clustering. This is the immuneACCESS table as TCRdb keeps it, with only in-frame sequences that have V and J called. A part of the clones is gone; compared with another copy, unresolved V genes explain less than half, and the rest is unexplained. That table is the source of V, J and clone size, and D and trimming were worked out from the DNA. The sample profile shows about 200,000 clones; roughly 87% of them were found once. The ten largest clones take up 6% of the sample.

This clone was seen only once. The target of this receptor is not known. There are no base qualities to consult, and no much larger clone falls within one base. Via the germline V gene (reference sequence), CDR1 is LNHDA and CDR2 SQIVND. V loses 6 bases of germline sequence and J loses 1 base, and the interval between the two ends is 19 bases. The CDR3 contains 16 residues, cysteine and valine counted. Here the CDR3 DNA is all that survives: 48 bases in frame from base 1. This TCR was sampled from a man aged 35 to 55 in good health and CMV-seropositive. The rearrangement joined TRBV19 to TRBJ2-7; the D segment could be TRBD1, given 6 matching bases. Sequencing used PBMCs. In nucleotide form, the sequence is TGTGCCAGTAGCCCCTCCTACAGGGACCGGTCCTACGAGCAGTACGTC. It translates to CASSPSYRDRSYEQYV.